Below are 22 T cell receptor beta chains sequenced from a single sample in a study of blood T cell repertoires in COVID-19. The table came from immunoSEQ multiplex PCR; TCRdb's copy has only in-frame clones and leaves some out. The sample contains 390,000 or so clones, approximately 89% of which appear only once. The sample consisted of peripheral blood. The receptors shown here come from a woman aged 25 to 39 with COVID-19, enrolled during active disease.

The chain has TRBV3-1 (or the pseudogene TRBV3-2) and TRBJ2-3; 8 nucleotides agree with TRBD2. The J segment lost 1 base and the V segment lost 7 bases, leaving 10 bases of the junction unmatched. This CDR3 contains 16 residues. CDR1 is LGHDT and CDR2 is YNNKEL in the germline V gene (reference sequence). CDR3 sequence (DNA): TGTGCCAGCAAGGGGGATGAAGCGGGGGGCACAGATACGCAGTATTTT. Translation: CASKGDEAGGTDTQYF.

This chain connects TRBV5-1 to TRBJ2-5; D unclear. Germline CDR1 and CDR2: SGHRS and YFSETQ. The ends were cut back, 4 bases at V and 0 bases at J, with 16 bases in the middle. This CDR3 is built from 16 residues. The CDR3 sequence is CASSLIPGPNQETQYF. The CDR3 DNA is TGCGCCAGCAGCCTAATACCGGGTCCAAACCAAGAGACCCAGTACTTC.

The V and J genes are TRBV9 and TRBJ1-4; tentatively, D is TRBD1 (6 bases). Germline values: CDR1 SGDLS, CDR2 YYNGEE. The CDR3 contains 17 residues. Trimming took 0 bases from V and 5 from J, leaving 17 bases between them. CDR3 loop: CASSVGIGAGENEKLFF. The CDR3 coding sequence is TGTGCCAGCAGCGTAGGAATCGGGGCAGGGGAAAATGAAAAACTGTTTTTT. The entire variable domain, with the rest obtained from reference TRBV9 and TRBJ1-4, is as follows: DSGVTQTPKHLITATGQRVTLRCSPRSGDLSVYWYQQSLDQGLQFLIQYYNGEERAKGNILERFSAQQFPDLHSELNLSSLELGDSALYFCASSVGIGAGENEKLFFGSGTQLSVL.

The V gene is TRBV5-1, the J gene TRBJ1-2, with 12 bases identical to TRBD1. Germline V gene data show CDR1 as SGHRS and CDR2 as YFSETQ. J gave up 4 bases and V 3 bases, and 4 bases lay outside the gene matches. The CDR3 has 15 residues. The CDR3 spells CASSSGTGGGYGYTF. The DNA for the CDR3 is TGCGCCAGCAGCTCCGGGACAGGGGGCGGCTATGGCTACACCTTC.

The rearrangement uses TRBV4-1 and TRBJ2-3, with TRBD2 identical over 10 bases. Germline V gives CDR1 MGHRA, CDR2 YSYEKL. The junction had 0 bases not matched to a gene; V was cut back by 0 bases and J by 0 bases. The CDR3 has 16 amino acids. Here the CDR3 reads CASSQETSGSTDTQYF. The CDR3 DNA reads as TGCGCCAGCAGCCAAGAGACTAGCGGGAGCACAGATACGCAGTATTTT.

The chain recombines TRBV9 with TRBJ2-3, with 13 bases identical to TRBD2. This CDR3 contains 18 residues. Trimming took 0 bases from V and 4 from J; bases not matched to a gene: 8. Germline V gene sequence: CDR1 SGDLS, CDR2 YYNGEE. This CDR3 reads CASSVVPGTSGTPDTQYF. DNA for the CDR3: TGTGCCAGCAGCGTAGTACCCGGGACTAGCGGGACCCCAGATACGCAGTATTTT.

The chain is built from TRBV28 and TRBJ1-2; a weak D match, TRBD1 (5 bases). The germline CDR1 and CDR2 sequences are MDHEN and SYDVKM. This CDR3 comprises 15 residues. V lost 2 bases and J 5 bases, leaving 15 bases between the germline ends. Written as DNA, the CDR3 is TGTGCCAGCAGTTTAGATCGGGACTCCTTTTATGGCTACACCTTC. Its translation: CASSLDRDSFYGYTF.

The chain links TRBV9 to TRBJ2-5; maybe TRBD1 (6 bases). Trimming left V 2 bases short and J 2 bases short, with 10 bases between. CDR3 size: 14 residues. Germline values: CDR1 SGDLS, CDR2 YYNGEE. The CDR3 loop reads CASSVRGTQETQYF. The DNA for the CDR3 is TGTGCCAGCAGCGTTAGGGGGACACAAGAGACCCAGTACTTC.

The V call is TRBV28, the J call TRBJ2-3, with 11 positions matching TRBD2. This CDR3 spans 16 amino acids. CDR1 is MDHEN, CDR2 SYDVKM, per germline. The V gene end was trimmed by 5 bases and the J gene end by 1 base; junction bases not matched to a gene: 5. In DNA form, the CDR3 reads TGTGCCAGCAGTCCCCATAGCGGGAGGGGCACAGATACGCAGTATTTT. Amino acid sequence: CASSPHSGRGTDTQYF.

In its sample, this clone was seen once. The chain carries TRBV18 and TRBJ1-1; unclear D gene. V was trimmed by 5 bases and J by 3 bases, leaving 7 bases between them. The CDR3 covers 12 residues. The germline CDR1 and CDR2 sequences are KGHSH and LQKENI. CDR3 DNA: TGTGCCAGCTCAATTGAGTACACTGAAGCTTTCTTT. It encodes CASSIEYTEAFF.

This clone was seen just once. This chain links TRBV2 with TRBJ2-3; D remains unclear. The CDR3 is 11 residues long. Trimming removed 7 bases from V and 5 bases from J, with 7 bases in between. The germline V gene has CDR1 SNHLY and CDR2 FYNNEI. Here the CDR3 DNA reads TGTGCCAGCACCCTATTAGATACGCAGTATTTT. Translating it yields CASTLLDTQYF.

The chain employs TRBV9 and TRBJ1-1; D might be TRBD1 (6 bases). This CDR3 has 15 amino acids. The ends were cut back, 5 bases at V and 0 bases at J, with 14 bases in the middle. Germline CDR1 and CDR2: SGDLS and YYNGEE. The CDR3 DNA reads TGTGCCAGCAGTCACTCGGGGGGCATGAACACTGAAGCTTTCTTT. Its protein product is CASSHSGGMNTEAFF.

The chain joins TRBV11-2 to TRBJ2-2, with 12 bases aligning to TRBD2. Germline V gives CDR1 SGHAT, CDR2 FQNNGV. This CDR3 has 15 amino acids. The V gene end was trimmed by 4 bases and the J gene end by 7 bases; junction bases not matched to a gene: 4. CDR3 DNA: TGTGCCAGCAGCTCCGGACTAGCGGGACACGGGGAGCTGTTTTTT. As protein: CASSSGLAGHGELFF.

V and J are TRBV7-3 and TRBJ2-1, with 14 bases identical to TRBD2. The germline V gene has CDR1 SGHTA and CDR2 FQGTGA. V dropped 2 bases and J dropped 9; count of bases not matched to a gene: 9. The length of the CDR3 is 17 residues. This CDR3 reads CASSLRGLAGDHREQFF. The CDR3 DNA sequence: TGTGCCAGCAGCTTACGGGGACTAGCGGGAGACCACCGTGAGCAGTTCTTC.

The V and J genes are TRBV6-5 and TRBJ1-1; unclear D gene. Germline V gives CDR1 MNHEY, CDR2 SVGAGI. V lost 5 bases to trimming and J lost 1 base, with 8 bases between them. The CDR3 covers 13 residues. This CDR3 reads CASSSPRNTEAFF. DNA for the CDR3: TGTGCCAGCAGTAGCCCGAGGAACACTGAAGCTTTCTTT.

This clone was seen only a few times. The CDR3 reads CASLLTIYNSPLHF. CDR3 bases: TGTGCCAGCCTGCTGACAATCTATAATTCACCCCTCCACTTT. The J gene is TRBJ1-6, the V gene TRBV2; no clear D gene. V was pared by 8 bases and J by 3 bases, with 11 bases between. The CDR3 contains 14 residues. Per the germline V gene, CDR1 is SNHLY and CDR2 is FYNNEI.

The chain carries TRBV2 and TRBJ2-2; a weak D match, TRBD2 (5 bases). V dropped 2 bases and J dropped 4 bases, with 8 bases sitting between them. Germline V CDR1 and CDR2: SNHLY, FYNNEI. The CDR3 contains 14 residues. DNA for the CDR3: TGTGCCAGCAGTGAAACGGGATTCACCGGGGAGCTGTTTTTT. This gives the protein CASSETGFTGELFF.

This clone was counted many times. V and J are TRBV19 and TRBJ2-1; weak D call: TRBD2 (5 bases). Germline loops: CDR1 LNHDA, CDR2 SQIVND (reference sequence). Trimming removed 9 bases at V and 9 bases at J, with 15 bases between. This CDR3 region has 12 residues. CDR3 residues: CARFNGGGEQFF. The CDR3 nucleotides read TGTGCCAGATTCAATGGTGGAGGTGAGCAGTTCTTC.

The gene calls are TRBV3-1 (or the pseudogene TRBV3-2) and TRBJ2-3; D is possibly TRBD1 (5 bases). CDR1 is LGHDT, CDR2 YNNKEL, per germline (reference sequence). V was pared by 10 bases and J by 4 bases, with 18 bases between. The CDR3 covers 14 residues. DNA of the CDR3: TGTGCCATCTCTCAGGGTAGGGGCCCAGATACGCAGTATTTT. This encodes CAISQGRGPDTQYF.

The chain links TRBV6-5 to TRBJ1-4; TRBD1 matches 10 bases. The germline CDR1 and CDR2 sequences are MNHEY and SVGAGI. The CDR3 totals 15 residues. Trimming removed 6 bases from V and 4 bases from J; junction bases left unmatched: 5. The CDR3 spells CASSRDRGLNEKLFF. The CDR3 nucleotides read TGTGCCAGCAGCCGTGACAGGGGGCTTAATGAAAAACTGTTTTTT.

CDR3 sequence reads: CASSLAGVGRNEQFF. The CDR3 DNA reads TGTGCCAGCAGCTTAGCAGGGGTCGGAAGGAATGAGCAGTTCTTC. V and J are TRBV7-8 and TRBJ2-1; D perhaps matches TRBD1 (5 bases). V was trimmed by 0 bases and J by 7 bases, leaving 13 bases between them. The CDR3 contains 15 residues. Germline lookup yields CDR1 SGHVS and CDR2 FQNEAQ.

The CDR3 region has the DNA TGTGCCAGCAAACAGGCGGGAGATAGCGAGACCCAGTACTTC. It translates to CASKQAGDSETQYF. V and J are TRBV2 and TRBJ2-5; TRBD2 aligns across 7 bases. Germline V CDR1 and CDR2: SNHLY, FYNNEI. The V and J ends lost 7 bases and 5 bases, in that order; junction bases with no gene match: 10. The length of the CDR3 is 14 residues.